Each of the 32 T cell receptor beta chains below was sequenced from the same sample in a study of blood T cells in healthy people across ages. A sample-barcoded 5' primer and a J-beta primer mix were used in a second PCR of about 7 to 11 cycles. From the 5' RACE reads, TCRdb called clonotypes with MiXCR, one entry per CDR3 protein. The table records around 1.1 million distinct CDR3 sequences, around two fifths of them present only once. Sequencing input: blood. The receptor source for this set is a man aged 18 to 29 in good health.

The CDR3, as DNA: TGTGCCAGCAGCTTAGGACCGAAATCCTCCTACGAGCAGTACTTC. As protein: CASSLGPKSSYEQYF. This chain joins TRBV7-2 and TRBJ2-7; D is unclear. This CDR3 comprises 15 residues. Trimming removed 1 base from V and 0 bases from J, with 10 bases in between. Germline CDR1 is SGHTA and CDR2 is FQGNSA.

The chain employs TRBV27 and TRBJ2-1, with 8 bases fitting TRBD2. The CDR3 contains 16 residues. Losses at the gene ends were 0 bases for V and 8 bases for J; bases not matched to a gene: 9. Germline assignment: CDR1 MNHEY and CDR2 SMNVEV (reference sequence). CDR3 residues: CASSLSGGGLWYEQFF. Written as DNA, the CDR3 is TGTGCCAGCAGTTTATCCGGGGGGGGCCTATGGTATGAGCAGTTCTTC.

This rearrangement joins TRBV20-1 to TRBJ2-2; D gene ambiguous. This CDR3 has 13 residues. The V gene's germline CDR1 is DFQATT and CDR2 SNEGSKA (reference sequence). Trimming removed 6 bases from V and 6 bases from J, with 14 bases in between. DNA for the CDR3: TGCAGTGCCCGGATCGTAAACGCCGGGGAGCTGTTTTTT. Encoded protein: CSARIVNAGELFF.

Worth noting for this clonotype: With a much larger clone just one base away, this may be a read error. The V and J genes are TRBV20-1 and TRBJ2-5, with TRBD2 identical over 7 bases. The J call may be incorrect, as the DNA end agrees better with TRBJ2-7. The V gene's germline CDR1 is DFQATT and CDR2 SNEGSKA (reference sequence). The CDR3 consists of 14 residues. The CDR3 protein is CSARTGGYPVEQYF. CDR3 DNA: TGCAGTGCTAGAACCGGGGGGTATCCGGTCGAGCAGTACTTC.

This clonotype was observed a few times. The chain recombines TRBV30 with TRBJ2-3; 7 nucleotides match TRBD1. The CDR3 loop spans 15 amino acids. Germline CDR1 GTSNPN, CDR2 SVGIG (reference sequence). With V trimmed by 2 bases and J by 0 bases, 5 bases remained unmatched. The chain's CDR3 is CAWSRGTASTDTQYF. Written as DNA, the CDR3 is TGTGCCTGGAGTCGAGGGACAGCTAGCACAGATACGCAGTATTTT.

The chain links TRBV5-1 to TRBJ2-5; the D is unclear. This CDR3 spans 13 amino acids. In germline, CDR1 is SGHRS, CDR2 YFSETQ. V lost 1 base and J 4 bases, leaving 8 bases between the germline ends. The CDR3 loop is CASSLLEAETQYF. The CDR3 DNA is TGCGCCAGCAGCTTGCTCGAGGCAGAGACCCAGTACTTC. Filled out from reference TRBV5-1 and TRBJ2-5, the complete variable domain reads KAGVTQTPRYLIKTRGQQVTLSCSPISGHRSVSWYQQTPGQGLQFLFEYFSETQRNKGNFPGRFSGRQFSNSRSEMNVSTLELGDSALYLCASSLLEAETQYFGPGTRLLVL.

This clonotype was detected ten times or more. The V and J genes are TRBV20-1 and TRBJ2-1; 9 nucleotides match TRBD1. CDR1 is DFQATT and CDR2 is SNEGSKA in the germline V gene (reference sequence). V lost 4 bases, J lost 7 bases, and 11 bases stayed unmatched. There are 15 residues in the CDR3. The CDR3 loop is CSATPPGQGGNEQFF. The CDR3 bases are TGCAGTGCTACCCCACCGGGACAGGGCGGAAATGAGCAGTTCTTC.

V and J are TRBV7-3 and TRBJ1-1; tentatively, D is TRBD1 (6 bases). CDR1 is SGHTA, CDR2 FQGTGA, per germline. CDR3 length equals 16 residues. Trimming removed 0 bases at V and 0 bases at J, with 11 bases between. CDR3 residues: CASSLTGGRVNTEAFF. The CDR3 DNA is TGTGCCAGCAGCTTAACGGGGGGGCGGGTGAACACTGAAGCTTTCTTT.

About this clonotype: One end of the junction is discordant with germline, which a read error may explain. The rearrangement links TRBV4-2 to TRBJ1-2; 8 bases align to TRBD1. Germline V gene lookup returns CDR1 LGHNA and CDR2 YNFKEQ. The CDR3 sequence is 15 residues long. The CDR3 DNA reads as TGTGCCAGCAGCCAAGATGACGGACAGGGATATGGCTACGCCTTC. Protein sequence: CASSQDDGQGYGYAF.

Only a few counts were recorded for this clonotype. The V gene is TRBV20-1, the J gene TRBJ2-3; 7 bases map to TRBD1. This CDR3 comprises 15 residues. V was clipped by 2 bases and J by 1 base; unmatched bases: 6. Germline V lookup: CDR1 DFQATT, CDR2 SNEGSKA (reference sequence). The CDR3 region has the DNA TGCAGTGCTAGAACAGGGGCTGGAGGCACAGATACGCAGTATTTT. It encodes CSARTGAGGTDTQYF.

Worth noting for this clonotype: Mismatch with germline at one junction end may stem from a read error. The V call is TRBV7-9, the J call TRBJ1-6, with 7 bases lining up with TRBD1. Germline V lookup: CDR1 SEHNR, CDR2 FQNEAQ (reference sequence). The CDR3 sequence is 16 residues long. CDR3 amino acids: CASSLEWGQYNPPLHF. In DNA form, the CDR3 reads TGTGCCAGCAGCTTAGAATGGGGACAGTATAATCCACCCCTCCACTTT.

The DNA of the CDR3 is TGTGCCAGCAGTAGGGGCCTCGGAAGGTCCCAAGAGACCCAGTACTTC. As protein: CASSRGLGRSQETQYF. The rearrangement links TRBV6-5 to TRBJ2-5, with TRBD1 as a possible D gene (5 bases). The CDR3 is made up of 16 amino acids. From germline, CDR1 is MNHEY and CDR2 SVGAGI. The V and J ends lost 5 bases and 1 base respectively, with 17 bases between them.

The V call is TRBV20-1, the J call TRBJ2-7, with TRBD1 matching over 10 bases. The CDR3 has 14 amino acids. Germline CDR1 and CDR2: DFQATT and SNEGSKA (reference sequence). With V trimmed by 6 bases and J by 0 bases, 5 bases remained unmatched. CDR3 coding DNA: TGCAGTGCCAGGGACAGGGGCTACTCCTACGAGCAGTACTTC. It is translated as CSARDRGYSYEQYF.

Remarks on this clonotype: At one end, the junction sequence differs from germline, possibly due to a read error. The chain carries TRBV5-1 and TRBJ2-1, with D unclear. The CDR3 runs to 14 residues. Germline V gene data show CDR1 as SGHRS and CDR2 as YFSETQ. Here the CDR3 DNA reads TGCGCCCGCAGCGTATTTATCGGCGACAATGAGCAGTTCTTC. Protein product: CARSVFIGDNEQFF.

The chain combines TRBV12-3 or TRBV12-4 with TRBJ1-1, with D uncertain. This CDR3 has 15 amino acids. Trimming cost V 5 bases and J 5 bases, with 18 bases left between them. In DNA, the CDR3 is TGTGCCAGCAGTCTGAAGGGAAGGGATTTAACTGAAGCTTTCTTT. It specifies CASSLKGRDLTEAFF.

The genes are TRBV7-2 and TRBJ2-4, with D maybe TRBD2 (5 bases). CDR3 size: 20 residues. CDR1 and CDR2 from the germline V gene are SGHTA and FQGNSA. V was pared by 0 bases and J by 0 bases, with 21 bases between. The CDR3 spells CASSLALPWTKGLAKNIQYF. For the CDR3, the DNA is TGTGCCAGCAGCTTAGCGTTGCCGTGGACCAAAGGACTAGCCAAAAACATTCAGTACTTC.

With regard to this clonotype: It may be a read error: a sequence one base away is much more abundant. The chain joins TRBV6-6 to TRBJ2-3; D may correspond to TRBD1 or TRBD2 (5 bases each). Trimming took off 4 bases at V and 10 bases at J, with 21 bases between the two ends. The length of the CDR3 is 15 residues. In germline, CDR1 is MNHNY, CDR2 SVGAGI (reference sequence). The CDR3 protein is CASSLPRGFNDAQYF. For the CDR3, the DNA is TGTGCCAGCAGTTTGCCGAGGGGTTTTAACGATGCGCAGTATTTT.

This clonotype appeared a few times. The V gene is TRBV3-1, the J gene TRBJ2-5, with 7 bases lining up with TRBD1. The V segment lost 3 bases and the J segment 2 bases; nucleotides outside the gene matches: 6. This CDR3 is 15 amino acids long. CDR1 and CDR2 from the germline V gene are LGHDT and YNNKEL (reference sequence). CDR3 in amino acids: CASSHSGTVQETQYF. In nucleotides, the CDR3 is TGTGCCAGCAGCCATTCTGGGACAGTTCAAGAGACCCAGTACTTC.

J is TRBJ2-7 and V is TRBV2, with D tentatively TRBD2 (6 bases). Trimming shortened V by 8 bases and J by 2 bases, and 10 bases separated the two germline ends. Germline V gene data show CDR1 as SNHLY and CDR2 as FYNNEI. The CDR3 runs to 12 residues. CDR3 residues: CASRELPYEQYF. CDR3 coding DNA: TGTGCCAGCCGGGAGCTACCCTACGAGCAGTACTTC.

The V gene is TRBV9, the J gene TRBJ2-5, with a tentative D call TRBD1 (6 bases). Per germline, CDR1 SGDLS and CDR2 YYNGEE. The germline V and J ends were trimmed by 0 bases and 5 bases, with 17 bases remaining between them. The CDR3 has 16 residues. The CDR3 spells CASSVGRRGYLETQYF. In nucleotides, the CDR3 is TGTGCCAGCAGCGTAGGCCGTAGGGGGTATCTTGAGACCCAGTACTTC. The variable domain in full, with the rest retrieved from reference TRBV9 and TRBJ2-5, is DSGVTQTPKHLITATGQRVTLRCSPRSGDLSVYWYQQSLDQGLQFLIQYYNGEERAKGNILERFSAQQFPDLHSELNLSSLELGDSALYFCASSVGRRGYLETQYFGPGTRLLVL.

For the CDR3, the DNA is TGTGCCAGCAGCCTTCCGGACAGGGGTGCAACTAATGAAAAACTGTTTTTT. Translated: CASSLPDRGATNEKLFF. The chain joins TRBV14 to TRBJ1-4; 9 nucleotides match TRBD1. The germline CDR1 and CDR2 sequences are SGHDN and FVKESK. V lost 4 bases and J lost 0; bases outside the gene matches: 6. CDR3 size: 17 residues.

This clonotype was detected a few times. This chain joins TRBV9 and TRBJ1-5, with 7 bases fitting TRBD1. J lost 3 bases, V lost 3 bases, and 12 bases had no gene match. Germline lookup yields CDR1 SGDLS and CDR2 YYNGEE. The CDR3 covers 17 residues. The CDR3 DNA is TGTGCCAGCAGCGCAGAATACCGGACAGGCTACAATCAGCCCCAGCATTTT. It translates to CASSAEYRTGYNQPQHF.

This rearrangement joins TRBV6-6 to TRBJ2-1, with unresolved D. CDR3 size: 15 residues. CDR1 and CDR2 (germline): MNHNY, SVGAGI (reference sequence). V dropped 0 bases and J dropped 3 bases, with 9 bases sitting between them. The DNA of the CDR3 is TGTGCCAGCAGTTACTCGGAGAAGCTCTACAATGAGCAGTTCTTC. Its protein is CASSYSEKLYNEQFF.

As to this clonotype: With a much larger clone just one base away, this may be a read error. The rearrangement links TRBV6-5 to TRBJ2-3; no clear D gene. Germline V CDR1 and CDR2: MNHEY, SVGAGI. The CDR3 totals 13 residues. Here the CDR3 DNA reads TGTACCAGCAGTGTACAGTCCACAGATACGCAGTATTTT. Its translation: CTSSVQSTDTQYF.

The chain combines TRBV29-1 with TRBJ1-1, with TRBD1 matching over 9 bases. V trimming: 8 bases; J trimming: 7 bases; junction bases outside the gene matches: 11. Looked up from germline, CDR1 is SQVTM and CDR2 is ANQGSEA. This CDR3 is built from 13 residues. The chain's CDR3 is CSTEDRGWDEAFF. CDR3 DNA: TGCAGCACTGAGGACAGGGGATGGGATGAAGCTTTCTTT.

The chain carries TRBV29-1 and TRBJ1-2; possibly TRBD1 for D (6 bases). Per the germline V gene, CDR1 is SQVTM and CDR2 is ANQGSEA. Trimming took 3 bases from V and 8 from J, leaving 13 bases between them. The CDR3 has 12 residues. The CDR3 DNA sequence: TGCAGCGTTGAGATAGGGGGTCGAGGCTACACCTTC. Translated, it gives CSVEIGGRGYTF.

Only a few counts were recorded for this clonotype. The rearrangement links TRBV12-3 or TRBV12-4 to TRBJ1-2; TRBD1 is a possible D gene (5 bases). The germline V and J ends were trimmed by 7 bases and 8 bases, with 14 bases remaining between them. The CDR3 runs 12 residues. DNA of the CDR3: TGTGCCAGCACCCCAGGGCCCTCGGGCTACACCTTC. Its translation is CASTPGPSGYTF.

The chain carries TRBV20-1 and TRBJ2-7; no definite D call. Germline CDR1 reads DFQATT; CDR2 reads SNEGSKA (reference sequence). CDR3 size: 14 residues. The germline V and J ends were trimmed by 0 bases and 4 bases, with 13 bases remaining between them. The CDR3 nucleotides are TGCAGTGCTAGAGATCGACAACTGATTTACGAGCAGTACTTC. Amino acid sequence: CSARDRQLIYEQYF.

A few counts support this clonotype. The genes are TRBV6-2 or TRBV6-3 and TRBJ1-2; D gene uncertain. V dropped 2 bases and J dropped 0 bases, with 10 bases sitting between them. CDR1 and CDR2 from the germline V gene are MNHEY and SVGEGT. The CDR3 totals 15 residues. In DNA form, the CDR3 reads TGTGCCAGCAGTTACCGCCACCTCTCTAACTATGGCTACACCTTC. It yields the protein CASSYRHLSNYGYTF.

This clonotype was observed a handful of times. V usage is TRBV20-1 and J usage is TRBJ1-5, with TRBD1 as a possible D gene (5 bases). CDR1 is DFQATT and CDR2 is SNEGSKA in the germline V gene (reference sequence). The CDR3 sequence is 15 residues long. Trimming cost V 3 bases and J 4 bases, with 16 bases left between them. The CDR3: CSASLTAPTNQPQHF. CDR3 sequence (DNA): TGCAGTGCTAGCCTGACAGCCCCCACGAATCAGCCCCAGCATTTT.

The chain carries TRBV7-9 and TRBJ1-1, with a tentative D call TRBD1 (5 bases). The CDR3 covers 14 residues. Germline CDR1 is SEHNR and CDR2 is FQNEAQ (reference sequence). V was trimmed by 8 bases and J by 6 bases, leaving 19 bases between them. CDR3 protein: CASDRTIVGPEAFF. DNA of the CDR3: TGTGCCAGCGACAGAACCATCGTTGGGCCTGAAGCTTTCTTT.

This clonotype was picked up a small number of times. The chain has TRBV12-3 or TRBV12-4 and TRBJ1-2; weak D call: TRBD1 (6 bases). The CDR3 has 13 amino acids. V lost 8 bases and J lost 2, with 12 bases in between. The chain's CDR3 is CASGIQGNYGYTF. The CDR3 region has the DNA TGTGCCAGCGGGATACAGGGCAACTATGGCTACACCTTC.